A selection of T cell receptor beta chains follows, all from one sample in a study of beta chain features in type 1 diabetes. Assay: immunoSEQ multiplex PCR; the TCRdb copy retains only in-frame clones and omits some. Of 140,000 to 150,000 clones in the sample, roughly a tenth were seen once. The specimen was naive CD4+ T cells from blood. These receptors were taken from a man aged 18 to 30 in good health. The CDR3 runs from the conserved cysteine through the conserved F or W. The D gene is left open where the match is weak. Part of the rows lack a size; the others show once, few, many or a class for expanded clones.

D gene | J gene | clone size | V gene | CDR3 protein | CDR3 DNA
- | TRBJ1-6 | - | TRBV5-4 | CASSSDWSSYNSPLHF | TGTGCCAGCAGCTCGGACTGGAGCTCCTATAATTCACCCCTCCACTTT
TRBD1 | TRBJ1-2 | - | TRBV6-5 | CASRRQGVRNYGYTF | TGTGCCAGCAGAAGACAGGGGGTTCGTAACTATGGCTACACCTTC
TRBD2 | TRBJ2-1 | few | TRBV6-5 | CASSHRTSSYNEQFF | TGTGCCAGCAGTCACAGGACTAGCTCCTACAATGAGCAGTTCTTC
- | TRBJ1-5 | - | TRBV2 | CASSQTGLDNQPQHF | TGTGCCAGCAGTCAAACAGGGCTCGACAATCAGCCCCAGCATTTT
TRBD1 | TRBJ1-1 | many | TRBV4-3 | CASSLNDRASTMNTEAFF | TGCGCCAGCAGCCTAAACGACAGGGCCTCCACTATGAACACTGAAGCTTTCTTT
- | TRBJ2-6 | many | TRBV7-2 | CASSPGQSTGANVLTF | TGTGCCAGCAGCCCAGGACAATCGACAGGGGCCAACGTCCTGACTTTC
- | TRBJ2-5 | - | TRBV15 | CATSTEETQYF | TGTGCCACCAGCACTGAGGAGACCCAGTACTTC
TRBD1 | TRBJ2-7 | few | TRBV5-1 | CASSPPGQGTLSYEQYF | TGCGCCAGCAGCCCCCCGGGACAGGGGACTCTCTCCTACGAGCAGTACTTC
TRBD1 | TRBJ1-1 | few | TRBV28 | CASRSPGQGNTEAFF | TGTGCCAGCAGGTCCCCGGGACAGGGAAACACTGAAGCTTTCTTT
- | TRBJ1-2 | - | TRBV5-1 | CASSLALNGYGYTF | TGCGCCAGCAGCTTGGCCCTTAACGGGTATGGCTACACCTTC
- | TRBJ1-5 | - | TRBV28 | CASSSLNQPQHF | TGTGCCAGCAGTTCCCTCAATCAGCCCCAGCATTTT
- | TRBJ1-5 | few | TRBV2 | CASRNRDSQPQHF | TGTGCCAGCAGGAACAGGGATTCTCAGCCCCAGCATTTT
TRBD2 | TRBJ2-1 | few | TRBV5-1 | CASRRLAGGISSYNEQFF | TGCGCCAGCAGGCGTCTAGCGGGGGGTATTAGCTCCTACAATGAGCAGTTCTTC
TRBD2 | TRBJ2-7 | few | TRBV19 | CASKSGGGTVYEQYF | TGTGCCAGTAAATCGGGCGGGGGGACGGTCTACGAGCAGTACTTC
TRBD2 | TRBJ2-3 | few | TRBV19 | CASTHSGGRRTDTQYF | TGTGCCAGTACCCACAGCGGGGGGCGTCGCACAGATACGCAGTATTTT
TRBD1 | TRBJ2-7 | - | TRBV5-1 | CASSQITGAYEQYF | TGCGCCAGCAGCCAAATAACAGGGGCCTACGAGCAGTACTTC
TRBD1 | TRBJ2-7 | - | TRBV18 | CASSPGQASSYEQYF | TGTGCCAGCTCACCCGGACAGGCGAGCTCCTACGAGCAGTACTTC
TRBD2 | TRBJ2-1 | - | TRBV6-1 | CASSEEVGLAEDYNEQFF | TGTGCCAGCAGTGAAGAGGTAGGACTAGCGGAAGACTACAATGAGCAGTTCTTC
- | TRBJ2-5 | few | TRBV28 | CASSFRDTYF | TGTGCCAGCAGTTTCCGGGACACGTACTTC
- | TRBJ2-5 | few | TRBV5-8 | CASSLVAGTRETQYF | TGTGCCAGCAGCTTGGTGGCAGGCACCAGGGAGACCCAGTACTTC
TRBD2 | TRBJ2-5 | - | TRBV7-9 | CASSPRLGGDQETQYF | TGTGCCAGCAGCCCCCGACTGGGAGGGGACCAAGAGACCCAGTACTTC
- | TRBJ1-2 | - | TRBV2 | CASSDQGTYGYTF | TGTGCCAGCAGTGATCAGGGTACCTATGGCTACACCTTC
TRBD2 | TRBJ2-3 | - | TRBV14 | CASSREGSVYDTQYF | TGTGCCAGCAGCCGGGAGGGTAGCGTTTACGATACGCAGTATTTT
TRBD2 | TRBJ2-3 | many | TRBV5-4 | CASSSGTKSDTQYF | TGTGCCAGCAGCTCCGGGACTAAATCAGATACGCAGTATTTT
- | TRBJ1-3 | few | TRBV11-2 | CASSDRSTADTIYF | TGTGCCAGCAGCGACCGGTCAACGGCGGACACCATATATTTT
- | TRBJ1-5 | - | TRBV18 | CASSLLNEGGNQPQHF | TGTGCCAGCTCACTATTAAATGAAGGGGGCAATCAGCCCCAGCATTTT
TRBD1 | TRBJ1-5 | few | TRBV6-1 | CASSATLTGTQPQHF | TGTGCCAGCAGTGCGACTTTGACAGGGACCCAGCCCCAGCATTTT
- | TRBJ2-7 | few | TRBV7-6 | CASSSSPGAYEQYF | TGTGCCAGCAGCTCCAGTCCAGGGGCCTACGAGCAGTACTTC
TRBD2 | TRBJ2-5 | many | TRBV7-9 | CASSNLAGVVETQYF | TGTGCCAGCAGCAACTTAGCGGGGGTTGTGGAGACCCAGTACTTC
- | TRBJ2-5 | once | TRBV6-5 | CASSQTQKQETQYF | TGTGCCAGCAGTCAAACACAGAAACAAGAGACCCAGTACTTC
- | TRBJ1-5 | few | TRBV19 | CASSIDSYSNQPQHF | TGTGCCAGTAGTATAGACAGTTATAGCAATCAGCCCCAGCATTTT
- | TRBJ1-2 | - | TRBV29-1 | CSATASYGYTF | TGCAGCGCGACAGCTTCCTATGGCTACACCTTC
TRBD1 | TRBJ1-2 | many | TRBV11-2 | CASSLTGTGKALYGYTF | TGTGCCAGCAGCTTAACCGGGACAGGGAAAGCCCTCTATGGCTACACCTTC
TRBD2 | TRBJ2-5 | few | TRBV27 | CASSSRGGDQETQYF | TGTGCCAGCAGTTCGCGGGGGGGGGATCAAGAGACCCAGTACTTC
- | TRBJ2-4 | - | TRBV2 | CASSEVLGSDIQYF | TGTGCCAGCAGTGAGGTCCTCGGGAGCGACATTCAGTACTTC
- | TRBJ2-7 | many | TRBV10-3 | CAISPGQGGSYEQYF | TGTGCCATCAGTCCCGGACAGGGAGGGTCCTACGAGCAGTACTTC
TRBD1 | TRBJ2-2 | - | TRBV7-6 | CASSTDRGRTGELFF | TGTGCCAGCAGCACCGACAGGGGACGCACCGGGGAGCTGTTTTTT
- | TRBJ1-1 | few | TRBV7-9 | CASSLDNSNTEAFF | TGTGCCAGCAGCTTGGACAACTCGAACACTGAAGCTTTCTTT
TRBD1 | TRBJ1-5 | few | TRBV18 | CASSREPSQGAVHF | TGTGCCAGCTCCCGAGAGCCCTCCCAGGGGGCAGTGCATTTT
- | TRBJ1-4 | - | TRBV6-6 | CASSLRLVEKLFF | TGTGCCAGCAGTTTAAGACTTGTTGAAAAACTGTTTTTT
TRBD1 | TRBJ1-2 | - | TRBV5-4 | CASSLQQGDGYTF | TGTGCCAGCAGCCTTCAACAGGGGGATGGCTACACCTTC
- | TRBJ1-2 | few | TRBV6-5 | CASSQRGGGYTF | TGTGCCAGCAGTCAGCGGGGAGGTGGCTACACCTTC
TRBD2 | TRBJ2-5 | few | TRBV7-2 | CASSLLAGYQETQYF | TGTGCCAGCAGCTTGCTAGCGGGGTACCAAGAGACCCAGTACTTC
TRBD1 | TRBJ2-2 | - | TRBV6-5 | CASRSQGATGELFF | TGTGCCAGCAGATCCCAGGGGGCGACCGGGGAGCTGTTTTTT
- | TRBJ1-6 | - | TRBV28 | CASSPPQNSPLHF | TGTGCCAGCAGCCCTCCACAGAATTCACCCCTCCACTTT
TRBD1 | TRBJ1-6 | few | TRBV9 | CASSEDRGFSYNSPLHF | TGTGCCAGCAGCGAGGACAGGGGGTTCTCCTATAATTCACCCCTCCACTTT
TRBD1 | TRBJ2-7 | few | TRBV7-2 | CASRGTGNEQYF | TGTGCCAGCAGGGGGACAGGGAACGAGCAGTACTTC
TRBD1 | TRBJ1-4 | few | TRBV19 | CASSITPGQAYEKLFF | TGTGCCAGTAGTATCACCCCCGGACAGGCCTATGAAAAACTGTTTTTT